One and the same sample provided the 20 T cell receptor beta chains below, sequenced in a study of blood T cell repertoires in COVID-19. Sequenced by immunoSEQ multiplex PCR; TCRdb stores in-frame clones only, minus some. In the table there are about 200,000 clones, around 90% of which are singletons. Sequenced: peripheral blood. All receptors derive from a man aged 60 to 69 with acute or convalescent COVID-19.

This rearrangement joins TRBV5-1 to TRBJ1-1; 8 positions agree with TRBD1. After removal of 5 bases from V and 10 bases from J, the junction contained 10 bases not matched to a gene. Germline V gene lookup returns CDR1 SGHRS and CDR2 YFSETQ. The length of the CDR3 is 13 residues. In DNA, the CDR3 is TGCGCCAGCAGATCCGGGGCACAGGGGGGAGCTTTCTTT. Amino acid sequence: CASRSGAQGGAFF.

The CDR3 coding sequence is TGTGCCAGCAGCGTTGGGACAGTCGGCGATGGCTACACCTTC. Residues: CASSVGTVGDGYTF. The chain carries TRBV2 and TRBJ1-2; 7 bases map to TRBD1. J lost 6 bases, V lost 6 bases, and 10 bases had no gene match. This CDR3 has 14 amino acids. The germline V gene has CDR1 SNHLY and CDR2 FYNNEI.

The rearrangement links TRBV15 to TRBJ1-2; D not resolved. Germline CDR1 is LNHNV and CDR2 is YYDKDF (reference sequence). Trimming cost V 0 bases and J 8 bases, with 28 bases left between them. There are 19 residues in the CDR3. The CDR3 region has the DNA TGTGCCACCAGCAGAGATTGGGCAGGCCGGCTAATGGAATGGAGGGGCTACACCTTC. Protein product: CATSRDWAGRLMEWRGYTF. The entire variable domain, with the rest obtained from reference TRBV15 and TRBJ1-2, is as follows: DAMVIQNPRYQVTQFGKPVTLSCSQTLNHNVMYWYQQKSSQAPKLLFHYYDKDFNNEADTPDNFQSRRPNTSFCFLDIRSPGLGDTAMYLCATSRDWAGRLMEWRGYTFGSGTRLTVV.

V gene TRBV19 combines with J gene TRBJ1-2; 7 nucleotides line up with TRBD1. The CDR3 is 13 amino acids. V lost 8 bases to trimming and J lost 4 bases; unmatched junction nucleotides: 7. Germline-derived CDR1 and CDR2 are LNHDA and SQIVND (reference sequence). The CDR3: CASRLDRAYGYTF. CDR3 sequence (DNA): TGTGCCAGTCGCCTAGACAGGGCCTATGGCTACACCTTC.

The J gene is TRBJ2-5, the V gene TRBV19; possible D gene TRBD2, 6 bases. Germline V gene lookup returns CDR1 LNHDA and CDR2 SQIVND (reference sequence). The CDR3 sequence is 16 residues long. Trimming cost V 1 base and J 5 bases, with 17 bases left between them. This chain's CDR3 is CASSIGPGLGGETQYF. CDR3 coding DNA: TGTGCCAGTAGTATAGGACCGGGACTGGGTGGGGAGACCCAGTACTTC.

The chain has TRBV7-9 and TRBJ2-7, with 7 bases identical to TRBD1. The germline CDR1 and CDR2 sequences are SEHNR and FQNEAQ (reference sequence). Trimming took 6 bases from V and 3 from J; bases not matched to a gene: 14. The CDR3 runs to 16 residues. This chain's CDR3 is CASSPRDRDSFYEQYF. As DNA, the CDR3 is TGTGCCAGCAGTCCAAGAGACCGGGACAGTTTCTACGAGCAGTACTTC.

The chain recombines TRBV4-1 with TRBJ2-3; 8 nucleotides align to TRBD2. Germline V gene data show CDR1 as MGHRA and CDR2 as YSYEKL. The V segment lost 4 bases and the J segment 2 bases; nucleotides outside the gene matches: 8. This CDR3 is 16 amino acids long. CDR3 amino acids: CASSPLPGGLTDTQYF. Written as DNA, the CDR3 is TGCGCCAGCAGCCCCCTACCGGGGGGGCTCACAGATACGCAGTATTTT.

The chain links TRBV7-8 to TRBJ1-5; 7 nucleotides agree with TRBD1. V was pared by 8 bases and J by 2 bases, with 12 bases of the junction left unmatched. This CDR3 is 16 amino acids long. The germline CDR1 and CDR2 sequences are SGHVS and FQNEAQ. The CDR3 reads CASASRGQGGNQPQHF. DNA of the CDR3: TGTGCCAGCGCCTCCCGGGGCCAGGGGGGCAATCAGCCCCAGCATTTT.

The chain recombines TRBV7-2 with TRBJ1-2; the D gene is possibly TRBD1 (5 bases). The germline V gene has CDR1 SGHTA and CDR2 FQGNSA. The CDR3 contains 16 residues. Trimming took off 5 bases at V and 2 bases at J, with 18 bases between the two ends. The CDR3 DNA reads TGTGCCAGCAGCCCGAGTGGGAATCGGGGGAACTATGGCTACACCTTC. Translated, it gives CASSPSGNRGNYGYTF.

This clone was counted once. V gene TRBV7-2 combines with J gene TRBJ2-7; 9 bases are shared with TRBD2. CDR1 and CDR2 from the germline V gene are SGHTA and FQGNSA. V lost 5 bases and J lost 7; bases outside the gene matches: 15. The CDR3 sequence is 16 residues long. CDR3 nucleotide sequence: TGTGCCAGCAGCCAACAGTCGGGACTAGCTGCCTTGGAGCAGTACTTC. It is translated as CASSQQSGLAALEQYF.

J is TRBJ1-2 and V is TRBV13; 7 nucleotides agree with TRBD1. From germline, CDR1 is PRHDT and CDR2 FYEKMQ (reference sequence). V trimming: 5 bases; J trimming: 8 bases; junction bases outside the gene matches: 8. The length of the CDR3 is 13 residues. The CDR3 nucleotides read TGTGCCAGCAGCCCAAGGGGGCCCATCGGCTACACCTTC. As protein: CASSPRGPIGYTF.

This CDR3 reads CAGPRGGLTGNEQFF. The CDR3 nucleotides are TGTGCTGGCCCCCGGGGGGGGCTTACAGGGAATGAGCAGTTCTTC. V is TRBV12-5 and J is TRBJ2-1; TRBD2 agrees at 8 bases. CDR1 LGHNT and CDR2 FRNRAP come from the germline V gene. The J segment lost 7 bases and the V segment lost 11 bases, leaving 16 bases of the junction unmatched. CDR3 length: 15 residues.

The chain employs TRBV13 and TRBJ2-5; TRBD2 agrees at 10 bases. The V and J ends lost 7 bases and 3 bases, in that order; junction bases with no gene match: 5. Germline V gene sequence: CDR1 PRHDT, CDR2 FYEKMQ (reference sequence). The CDR3 has 14 amino acids. The CDR3 protein is CASNQGLAEETQYF. For the CDR3, the DNA is TGTGCCAGCAACCAAGGACTAGCGGAAGAGACCCAGTACTTC. Together with reference TRBV13 and TRBJ2-5, the CDR3 gives the full variable domain: AAGVIQSPRHLIKEKRETATLKCYPIPRHDTVYWYQQGPGQDPQFLISFYEKMQSDKGSIPDRFSAQQFSDYHSELNMSSLELGDSALYFCASNQGLAEETQYFGPGTRLLVL.

Here the CDR3 reads CASRLDRESPLHF. As DNA, the CDR3 is TGTGCCAGCAGACTGGACAGGGAATCACCCCTCCACTTT. This chain links TRBV27 with TRBJ1-6, with 8 bases matching TRBD1. J was trimmed by 10 bases and V by 6 bases; bases with no gene match: 5. Per the germline V gene, CDR1 is MNHEY and CDR2 is SMNVEV (reference sequence). The length of the CDR3 is 13 residues.

V is TRBV27 and J is TRBJ2-7, with a possible D match to TRBD2 (6 bases). Germline V gene data show CDR1 as MNHEY and CDR2 as SMNVEV (reference sequence). Trimming took 6 bases from V and 0 from J, leaving 15 bases between them. The length of the CDR3 is 15 residues. The CDR3 nucleotides read TGTGCCAGCAGCCGGACGGGACTCAGCTCCTACGAGCAGTACTTC. It encodes CASSRTGLSSYEQYF.

This rearrangement joins TRBV18 to TRBJ1-3; 11 bases are a match to TRBD1. Germline CDR1 KGHSH, CDR2 LQKENI. The CDR3 is 16 residues long. V was clipped by 5 bases and J by 2 bases; unmatched bases: 5. This CDR3 is CASSWGQGVAGNTIYF. In DNA, the CDR3 is TGTGCCAGCTCATGGGGACAGGGGGTCGCTGGAAACACCATATATTTT.

The CDR3 region has the DNA TGTGCCAGCAGCGCGGGGATTACCCCCTACGAGCAGTACTTC. Translating gives CASSAGITPYEQYF. This chain joins TRBV9 and TRBJ2-7; D possibly corresponds to TRBD2 (5 bases). Germline V gene sequence: CDR1 SGDLS, CDR2 YYNGEE. The V and J ends lost 3 bases and 2 bases respectively, with 12 bases between them. The CDR3 runs 14 residues.

This rearrangement joins TRBV27 to TRBJ2-3, with TRBD2 matching over 8 bases. The CDR3 has 15 amino acids. J was trimmed by 3 bases and V by 2 bases; bases with no gene match: 4. Germline CDR1 is MNHEY and CDR2 is SMNVEV (reference sequence). CDR3 amino acids: CASSLVAGKTDTQYF. The CDR3 DNA follows: TGTGCCAGCAGTTTAGTAGCGGGGAAAACAGATACGCAGTATTTT.

This clone appeared once. The chain recombines TRBV11-2 with TRBJ1-3; D uncertain. Germline CDR1 is SGHAT and CDR2 is FQNNGV. V gave up 4 bases and J gave up 0 bases, with 16 bases separating them. The CDR3 has 17 residues. This chain's CDR3 is CASSYVTLTNSGNTIYF. As DNA, the CDR3 is TGTGCCAGCAGCTACGTGACTTTGACTAACTCTGGAAACACCATATATTTT.

The chain employs TRBV27 and TRBJ1-2; 12 bases align to TRBD1. The CDR3 runs to 15 residues. In germline, CDR1 is MNHEY, CDR2 SMNVEV (reference sequence). The ends lost 0 bases at V and 7 bases at J; junction bases unmatched: 3. The CDR3 DNA reads TGTGCCAGCAGTTTATCGAGGGACAGGGGGCCTGGCTACACCTTC. Protein product: CASSLSRDRGPGYTF.